This T cell receptor beta chain was retrieved from a study of identifying expanded T cells in peripheral blood. Points from the study as a whole: Across healthy donors, higher total template counts meant significantly greater roughly 2-week count variance. Technical replicates showed about 1.2 changed clones; two weeks about 16; four weeks 19.

TCRdb keeps only in-frame clones here, not all; method: immunoSEQ multiplex PCR. The data show about 58,000 clones, with roughly 89% seen just once and 3% to 4% held by the top ten. The germline V gene has CDR1 SGHTA and CDR2 FQGTGA. The CDR3 totals 16 residues. V lost 3 bases and J 0 bases, leaving 15 bases between the germline ends. During the collection period, no donor immune events like infections were recorded. For this clone: Its antigen is still unknown.

J is TRBJ2-7 and V is TRBV7-3; D is uncertain. The sample consisted of blood. The sequence was collected from a person aged 18 to 75 in good health. For the CDR3, the DNA is TGTGCCAGCAGCTTCGCAACTGCCCTTTACTCCTACGAGCAGTACTTC. This sequence encodes CASSFATALYSYEQYF.